The T cell receptor (beta chain) described here comes from a study of T-cell memory formation after mild COVID-19 (dated by TCRdb to the early 2020s). For the wider study: Most TCR sequence clusters were specific to one of the two donors. T-cell clones expanding and contracting after mild COVID-19 in two donors were tracked by longitudinal TCRalpha and TCRbeta repertoire sequencing. The cohort was made up of two young adult volunteers, one female and one male, who were previously healthy.

The paper's findings and limits, for the study overall: Only a couple of mild cases were covered by the study, and larger cohorts that include severe cases with pre-infection samples were considered necessary. Contracting CD4+ clones were found mainly in CM and EM memory subsets, while CD8+ clones were enriched in EMRA. SARS-CoV-2 specificity of the second-wave clones peaking on day 37 was not confirmed. From day 15 to 85, contracting clones showed balanced CD4/CD8 phenotypes, whereas a second wave of clones that expanded from day 15 to 37 leaned towards CD4+. Some responding clones were found in pre-infection memory, which suggests that pre-existing cross-reactive memory T cells took part in the SARS-CoV-2 response.

On this clonotype itself: Its antigen is unknown. No much larger clone is present one base from it, and per-base qualities are unavailable.

Ficoll-Paque density gradient centrifugation was used to isolate PBMCs. Sequencing was carried out with an Illumina NovaSeq 6000. Using 5'RACE with constant-segment primers, TCRalpha and TCRbeta cDNA libraries were constructed, with sample barcodes and unique molecular identifiers added in the process. Trizol reagent was used to extract RNA from every sample. The libraries were amplified in two PCR steps, and the second step added a second sample barcode and Illumina TruSeq adapters. Sequencing of libraries was performed on an Illumina NovaSeq with 2 x 150 bp paired-end reads. Per the original workflow: Demultiplexing of reads and collapsing into UMI-guided consensus sequences were performed with migec v1.2.7. Using mixcr v2.1.11, the UMI consensuses were aligned to TRA and TRB V and J templates and assembled into clonotypes. A clonotype was counted as expanded or contracted only if both edgeR and NoisET called the change significant, with noise models trained on biological replicates. For edgeR calls, the cutoffs were a false discovery rate-adjusted p below 0.01 and a log2 fold-change threshold of 1. As an exploratory analysis of dynamics, max-normalized trajectories of the 1000 most abundant clonotypes were examined with PCA combined with hierarchical clustering. Separately sequenced CD4+ and CD8+ repertoires were used to assign a CD4 or CD8 phenotype to each responding clone. In-frame beta chains were kept once TCRdb had trimmed the public reads at Q25 with fastp and called clones with MiXCR. Rows are combined by CDR3 protein, so each entry shows the most common genes and DNA. The V and J calls were not made by the authors but by TCRdb's processing. The sample data list some 130,000 distinct CDR3 sequences, and roughly 6% of these were observed just once. The ten largest clones capture 2% to 2.5% of the sample.

The specimen was PBMCs or a T cell subset sorted from them (not recorded which). The receptor was derived from an adult woman who had mild COVID-19 (a few samples of this study predate the infection). The sample titles of this study are shuffled in the database, so cell type and time point are left out; the donor was told from shared clones.

The DNA sequence is as follows: TGTGCCAGCAGCTTATACGGGAGTAAGGCAGATACGCAGTATTTT. This gives the protein CASSLYGSKADTQYF. The rearrangement joined TRBV7-3 to TRBJ2-3, with TRBD2 tentatively as D gene (6 bases match). The cysteine opens and the phenylalanine closes a CDR3 of 15 amino acids. The DNA shown is the 45-base CDR3, in frame from base 1. According to the germline V gene, CDR1 reads SGHTA and CDR2 reads FQGTGA. V drops 2 bases and J drops 4 bases, leaving 13 bases in between.